Included here is one TCR beta chain sequence, with context. Its specific antigen is unknown. Base qualities are missing; no much larger clone stands one base away. TCRbeta CDR3 regions were amplified from genomic DNA using the immunoSEQ Assay, a bias-controlled multiplex PCR. As for how the authors treated the data: The number of nucleated cells in each sample was estimated by amplification of reference gene primers within the assay. To quantify the absolute abundance of each unique TCRbeta CDR3 rearrangement, sequence reads were collapsed and filtered. For each sample, productive Simpson clonality was calculated as the square root of Simpson's diversity index across productive rearrangements. Not all clones reach the TCRdb copy of this immuneACCESS table, which keeps in-frame sequences only. Checked studies attribute under half of the gap to unresolved V genes and leave the rest unexplained. For V, J and clone size, that table is used; D and trimming come from the DNA. This sample holds around 300,000 clones; roughly 88% were observed only once. Of the sample, approximately 4% falls within the top ten clones.

V and J are truncated by 1 base and 0 bases respectively, leaving an intervening sequence of 13 bases. Via the germline V gene (reference sequence), CDR1 is LNHNV and CDR2 YYDKDF. Its CDR3 holds 17 amino acids, cysteine through phenylalanine. CDR3 DNA only is kept here, 51 bases in frame from base 1. The data originate from a study of blood T cell repertoires in COVID-19 (dated by TCRdb to 2018 to 2021). In terms of the full investigation: Samples covering the acute and convalescent phases of COVID-19 were provided by collaborators in the United States, Italy and Spain. The sample metadata nearly always contained a de-identified subject ID, COVID-19 status, age in years and sex. The prospective study material was composed of cDNA or gDNA derived from T cells, B-cell-depleted T cells, or PBMCs. Samples came from the ongoing ImmuneRACE study (first 160 participants) plus 1,254 subjects from 6 global collaborators. A freely available public database, intended as a resource for researchers studying the immune response to SARS-CoV-2, is where the repertoires were released. HLA class I and class II types, where available, came from metadata supplied by the sample provider rather than from assay-based typing. Subjects who had been exposed to COVID-19, were actively infected with it, or had recovered from it provided the deeply sampled blood TCRbeta repertoires that made up the dataset.

What the study reported, not specific to this receptor: How much clinical and demographic metadata was included differed by source and by participant, and the metadata was provided uncurated.

Collaborating institutions collected whole blood in K2EDTA tubes following their own protocols. Collaborator samples were shipped for TCRbeta analysis as frozen whole blood, isolated PBMCs, or DNA extracted from either sample type. This TCR was sampled from a woman aged 50 to 60 with active or convalescent COVID-19. The sample consisted of peripheral blood. The rearranged chain carries TRBV15 and TRBJ1-5; TRBD1 might be the D gene, on 5 matching bases. Here is the DNA: TGTGCCACCAGCAGAGTCGGTTGGCAGGGTAGCAATCAGCCCCAGCATTTT. This sequence encodes CATSRVGWQGSNQPQHF. Outside the CDR3, residues come from the reference TRBV15 and TRBJ1-5 proteins, so the full variable domain is: DAMVIQNPRYQVTQFGKPVTLSCSQTLNHNVMYWYQQKSSQAPKLLFHYYDKDFNNEADTPDNFQSRRPNTSFCFLDIRSPGLGDTAMYLCATSRVGWQGSNQPQHFGDGTRLSIL.